This T cell receptor beta chain emerged from a study of blood T cell repertoires in COVID-19. Overall study context: The origin of the acute and convalescent COVID-19 samples was the United States, Italy and Spain. PBMCs, B-cell-depleted T cells, or T cells were the source of the cDNA or gDNA that made up the material.

The CDR3 sequence is 16 residues long. Germline V gives CDR1 SEHNR, CDR2 FQNEAQ (reference sequence). With 4 bases removed from V and 1 base from J, the gap between germline ends came to 14 bases. In the original processing: Nucleated cell counts were estimated from reference gene primer amplification. Method: immunoSEQ multiplex PCR; TCRdb's copy keeps in-frame clones and lacks some. D and trimming come from the DNA, and the V and J calls and clone size come from that table. The top ten hold about 4.4% of the sample, which has 65,000 to 85,000 clones, about nine tenths seen once. The genes are TRBV7-9 and TRBJ2-1; tentatively, D is TRBD1 (5 bases). This clonotype was sampled from a man aged 50-59 years with active COVID-19. Sequencing was carried out using peripheral blood. In DNA form, the CDR3 reads TGTGCCAGCAGCTCGCAGGGTATTATGTCCTACAATGAGCAGTTCTTC. Protein: CASSSQGIMSYNEQFF.